A selection of T cell receptor beta chains follows, all from one sample in a study of technical replicates of blood from several donors. Here immunoSEQ multiplex PCR was the method, and the copy in TCRdb shows in-frame clones only, minus some. This sample has some 93,000 clones, with about 96% found just once. The sequenced material came from T cells isolated from PBMCs. The receptors were gathered from a human donor in good health. CDR3s include the opening cysteine and the closing phenylalanine or tryptophan. The D gene is left open where the match is weak. The size of a clone is reported for some rows only, either as once, few or many, or as a class for expanded clones.

D: -
J: TRBJ1-6
size: -
V: TRBV2
DNA: TGTGCCAGCAGTGGGGCGGAGGGCGCCTATAATTCACCCCTCCACTTT
CDR3: CASSGAEGAYNSPLHF

D: TRBD1
J: TRBJ1-2
size: -
V: TRBV5-1
DNA: TGCGCCAGCGGGACCACAGGGGGTGTCGGCTACACCTTC
CDR3: CASGTTGGVGYTF

D: TRBD2
J: TRBJ2-1
size: -
V: TRBV6-1
DNA: TGTGCCAGCAGTGAAGATTCTAGCGGAAGCTCCTACAATGAGCAGTTCTTC
CDR3: CASSEDSSGSSYNEQFF

D: -
J: TRBJ2-7
size: -
V: TRBV7-9
DNA: TGTGCCAGCAGCTTAGCGGGCGTCACGATCTCTTACGAGCAGTACTTC
CDR3: CASSLAGVTISYEQYF

D: TRBD1
J: TRBJ1-5
size: -
V: TRBV30
DNA: TGTGCCTGGAGTACGGGACAGGGGAATCAGCCCCAGCATTTT
CDR3: CAWSTGQGNQPQHF

D: -
J: TRBJ2-7
size: -
V: TRBV18
DNA: TGTGCCAGCTCGTCTGCGGAGGGCCCCCACGAGCAGTACTTC
CDR3: CASSSAEGPHEQYF

D: TRBD2
J: TRBJ2-7
size: -
V: TRBV2
DNA: TGTGCCAGCAGTCACTATCGGGCTAGCGGGAGGAATCCCCACGAGCAGTACTTC
CDR3: CASSHYRASGRNPHEQYF

D: -
J: TRBJ2-2
size: -
V: TRBV19
DNA: TGTGCCAGTAGTCCCTACACCGGGGAGCTGTTTTTT
CDR3: CASSPYTGELFF

D: TRBD1
J: TRBJ1-1
size: once
V: TRBV28
DNA: TGTGCCAGCAGTTTTGTAGGACAGGGGTCCGTGAACACTGAAGCTTTCTTT
CDR3: CASSFVGQGSVNTEAFF

D: -
J: TRBJ2-3
size: -
V: TRBV15
DNA: TGTGCCACCAGCAGGGGGACTAGCACAGATACGCAGTATTTT
CDR3: CATSRGTSTDTQYF

D: TRBD1
J: TRBJ1-2
size: -
V: TRBV5-1
DNA: TGCGCCAGCAGCCGGGACAGGGGGACCTATGGCTACACCTTC
CDR3: CASSRDRGTYGYTF

D: -
J: TRBJ1-1
size: -
V: TRBV29-1
DNA: TGCAGCGTGGGGGGGGAGTGGCGGAACACTGAAGCTTTCTTT
CDR3: CSVGGEWRNTEAFF

D: TRBD2
J: TRBJ2-7
size: -
V: TRBV5-4
DNA: TGTGCCAGCAGCTTGCTTACTAGCGGGACCTCCTACGAGCAGTACTTC
CDR3: CASSLLTSGTSYEQYF

D: -
J: TRBJ1-5
size: -
V: TRBV23-1
DNA: TGCGCCAGCAGTCAAGGTACAGGCCCTCCTAATCAGCCCCAGCATTTT
CDR3: CASSQGTGPPNQPQHF

D: -
J: TRBJ1-3
size: -
V: TRBV13
DNA: TGTGCCAGCAGCTTTACAGGGCTGAACACCATATATTTT
CDR3: CASSFTGLNTIYF

D: -
J: TRBJ1-3
size: -
V: TRBV27
DNA: TGTGCCAGCAGAAGCAGGGCGCTGGCAAACACCATATATTTT
CDR3: CASRSRALANTIYF

D: TRBD1
J: TRBJ2-2
size: -
V: TRBV4-1
DNA: TGCGCCAGCAGCCCAAACCGGGACAGGGCCGGGGAGCTGTTTTTT
CDR3: CASSPNRDRAGELFF

D: -
J: TRBJ1-5
size: -
V: TRBV9
DNA: TGTGCCAGCAGCCTAAGGGGGGGTGATCAGCCCCAGCATTTT
CDR3: CASSLRGGDQPQHF

D: -
J: TRBJ1-4
size: -
V: TRBV19
DNA: TGTGCCAGTAGTAGGAGTGCAACTAATGAAAAACTGTTTTTT
CDR3: CASSRSATNEKLFF

D: -
J: TRBJ1-1
size: few
V: TRBV19
DNA: TGTGCCAGTAAAGAGGGGAACACTGAAGCTTTCTTT
CDR3: CASKEGNTEAFF

D: -
J: TRBJ2-5
size: -
V: TRBV6-5
DNA: TGTGCCAGCAGTTACGAGTTGATTTCCGGGACTGCGACCCAGTACTTC
CDR3: CASSYELISGTATQYF

D: TRBD1
J: TRBJ2-1
size: -
V: TRBV19
DNA: TGTGCCAGTAGTATAAGGTCAGGGGGCAAGAATGAGCAGTTCTTC
CDR3: CASSIRSGGKNEQFF

D: -
J: TRBJ2-1
size: -
V: TRBV25-1
DNA: TGTGCCAGCAGTGAATACAGTCTCTCCTACAATGAGCAGTTCTTC
CDR3: CASSEYSLSYNEQFF

D: -
J: TRBJ2-4
size: -
V: TRBV2
DNA: TGTGCCAGCACCAGAATGGCATCTAGCCAGTACTTC
CDR3: CASTRMASSQYF

D: TRBD1
J: TRBJ2-7
size: -
V: TRBV6-5
DNA: TGTGCCAGCAGTTACCAGGGACAGATATCCTACGAGCAGTACTTC
CDR3: CASSYQGQISYEQYF

D: -
J: TRBJ2-3
size: once
V: TRBV29-1
DNA: TGCAGCGTTGACCCCCGGACACCAGACACAGATACGCAGTATTTT
CDR3: CSVDPRTPDTDTQYF

D: TRBD1
J: TRBJ1-5
size: -
V: TRBV25-1
DNA: TGTGCCAGCAGTGACGGGGACAGCGGTACGCCCCAGCATTTT
CDR3: CASSDGDSGTPQHF

D: -
J: TRBJ2-2
size: -
V: TRBV30
DNA: TGTGCCTGGAGTGTATTTAGCACAACGTACACCGGGGAGCTGTTTTTT
CDR3: CAWSVFSTTYTGELFF

D: TRBD1
J: TRBJ2-7
size: -
V: TRBV18
DNA: TGTGCCAGCTCACCAATGTATGGGCAGGGGGCCTCCTACGAGCAGTACTTC
CDR3: CASSPMYGQGASYEQYF

D: -
J: TRBJ2-5
size: -
V: TRBV5-6
DNA: TGTGCCAGCAGCGAGTTTCGGGGGCAAGAGACCCAGTACTTC
CDR3: CASSEFRGQETQYF

D: -
J: TRBJ2-1
size: few
V: TRBV7-2
DNA: TGTGCCAGCAGCTTAACCCGAAGGGGGTATGAGCAGTTCTTC
CDR3: CASSLTRRGYEQFF

D: -
J: TRBJ1-3
size: -
V: TRBV7-9
DNA: TGTGCCAGCACCCCTCTGGGGGGACTAGGTTTTGGAAACACCATATATTTT
CDR3: CASTPLGGLGFGNTIYF

D: TRBD2
J: TRBJ2-7
size: -
V: TRBV2
DNA: TGTGCCAGCTCGGGAGGGGACTACGAGCAGTACTTC
CDR3: CASSGGDYEQYF

D: -
J: TRBJ2-3
size: -
V: TRBV6-1
DNA: TGTGCCACCGGAGGGGGGGCCGTAGATACGCAGTATTTT
CDR3: CATGGGAVDTQYF

D: TRBD2
J: TRBJ2-7
size: -
V: TRBV30
DNA: TGTGCCTGGAGTGTTTCTAGCGGGGGGGTTGACGAGCAGTACTTC
CDR3: CAWSVSSGGVDEQYF

D: -
J: TRBJ1-1
size: -
V: TRBV5-1
DNA: TGCGCCAGCAGAGTCACAGGGAACATGAACACTGAAGCTTTCTTT
CDR3: CASRVTGNMNTEAFF

D: TRBD1
J: TRBJ2-7
size: -
V: TRBV19
DNA: TGTGCCAGTAGCGTTGGACAGGGCCCTTACGAGCAGTACTTC
CDR3: CASSVGQGPYEQYF

D: -
J: TRBJ2-1
size: -
V: TRBV10-2
DNA: TGCGCCAGCAGTGAGTCGAGATGGGGGCCCTTTAATGAGCAGTTCTTC
CDR3: CASSESRWGPFNEQFF

D: -
J: TRBJ2-7
size: -
V: TRBV6-5
DNA: TGTGCCAGCAGTTACTACGGGTCGGGGAGGCAGGACGAGCAGTACTTC
CDR3: CASSYYGSGRQDEQYF

D: -
J: TRBJ2-7
size: once
V: TRBV6-5
DNA: TGTGCCAGCAGTGGAACTAGTTACCACGAGCAGTACTTC
CDR3: CASSGTSYHEQYF

D: TRBD1
J: TRBJ1-5
size: -
V: TRBV28
DNA: TGTGCCAGCAGGGAGGACAGGGCCAATCAGCCCCAGCATTTT
CDR3: CASREDRANQPQHF

D: -
J: TRBJ1-3
size: -
V: TRBV4-1
DNA: TGCGCCAGCAGCACCGCGGGCCTCTTAACTGGAAACACCATATATTTT
CDR3: CASSTAGLLTGNTIYF

D: -
J: TRBJ1-1
size: -
V: TRBV6-1
DNA: TGTGCCAGCAGTGAAGTATACACTGAAGCTTTCTTT
CDR3: CASSEVYTEAFF

D: -
J: TRBJ1-5
size: -
V: TRBV7-9
DNA: TGTGCCAGCAGCTTATTCCGCGGGAATAGCAATCAGCCCCAGCATTTT
CDR3: CASSLFRGNSNQPQHF

D: TRBD2
J: TRBJ2-2
size: -
V: TRBV7-9
DNA: TGTGCCAGCAGCCGGACTAGCGGGAGTTCGGGGGAGCTGTTTTTT
CDR3: CASSRTSGSSGELFF

D: -
J: TRBJ2-3
size: -
V: TRBV28
DNA: TGTGCCAGCAGTTGGGGGTTTGGGGGAGGAGGCACAGATACGCAGTATTTT
CDR3: CASSWGFGGGGTDTQYF

D: -
J: TRBJ1-4
size: -
V: TRBV4-2
DNA: TGTGCCAGCAGCCCAGGGGCAGCGGTTAATGAAAAACTGTTTTTT
CDR3: CASSPGAAVNEKLFF

D: TRBD1
J: TRBJ2-1
size: -
V: TRBV5-1
DNA: TGCGCCAGCAGCACGGGACAGGGAGTACACAATGAGCAGTTCTTC
CDR3: CASSTGQGVHNEQFF

D: -
J: TRBJ2-3
size: -
V: TRBV5-1
DNA: TGCGCCAGCAGCTTACAGGGAGGGTGGACAGATACGCAGTATTTT
CDR3: CASSLQGGWTDTQYF

D: -
J: TRBJ1-3
size: once
V: TRBV28
DNA: TGTGCCAGCAGTTTCGGCTTCAGTTTCGGGCTGATCACGATCGGGGACTCTGGAAACACCATATATTTT
CDR3: CASSFGFSFGLITIGDSGNTIYF